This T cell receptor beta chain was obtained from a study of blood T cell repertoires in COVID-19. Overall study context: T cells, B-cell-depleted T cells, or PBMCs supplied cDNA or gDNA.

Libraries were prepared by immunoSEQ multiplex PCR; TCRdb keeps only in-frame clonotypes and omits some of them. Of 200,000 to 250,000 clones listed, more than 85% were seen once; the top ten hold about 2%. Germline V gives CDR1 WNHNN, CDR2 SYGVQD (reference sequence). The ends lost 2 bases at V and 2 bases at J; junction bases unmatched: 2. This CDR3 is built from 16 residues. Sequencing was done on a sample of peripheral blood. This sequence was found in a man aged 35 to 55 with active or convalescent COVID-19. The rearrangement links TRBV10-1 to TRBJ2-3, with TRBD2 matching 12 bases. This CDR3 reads CASSERTSGATDTQYF. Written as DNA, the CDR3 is TGCGCCAGCAGTGAGAGGACTAGCGGGGCCACAGATACGCAGTATTTT.